This TCR beta chain was identified in a study of cytomegalovirus exposure and HLA in healthy donors. Study results and limitations: Across donors, sequencing depth was assumed by presence/absence analyses to be roughly uniform.

The V end lost 3 bases, the J end lost 3 bases, and 14 bases lay between the germline ends. This CDR3 is 15 amino acids long. Germline V gene data show CDR1 as SGHVS and CDR2 as FQNEAQ. In regard to this clone: The target antigen is unknown.

Primers included in the PCR were 60 Vbeta and 13 Jbeta primers. In the source study's methods: Counted up in a later analysis, unique TCR beta chains came to roughly 80 million, with around 10 million shared. Here immunoSEQ multiplex PCR was the method, and the copy in TCRdb shows in-frame clones only, minus some. D and trimming were read from the DNA, whereas the V and J calls and clone size are those reported in that table. The sample includes 79,000 or so clones, roughly 80% seen only once; the top ten take about 22%. The receptor comes from a woman aged 35 to 49 in good health and CMV-seropositive. The genes are TRBV7-8 and TRBJ2-5, with D possibly being TRBD2 (5 bases). Sequenced input: PBMCs. In nucleotides, the CDR3 is TGTGCCAGCAGCTTGAATCGAGCGGAGAAAGAGACCCAGTACTTC. It codes for CASSLNRAEKETQYF.